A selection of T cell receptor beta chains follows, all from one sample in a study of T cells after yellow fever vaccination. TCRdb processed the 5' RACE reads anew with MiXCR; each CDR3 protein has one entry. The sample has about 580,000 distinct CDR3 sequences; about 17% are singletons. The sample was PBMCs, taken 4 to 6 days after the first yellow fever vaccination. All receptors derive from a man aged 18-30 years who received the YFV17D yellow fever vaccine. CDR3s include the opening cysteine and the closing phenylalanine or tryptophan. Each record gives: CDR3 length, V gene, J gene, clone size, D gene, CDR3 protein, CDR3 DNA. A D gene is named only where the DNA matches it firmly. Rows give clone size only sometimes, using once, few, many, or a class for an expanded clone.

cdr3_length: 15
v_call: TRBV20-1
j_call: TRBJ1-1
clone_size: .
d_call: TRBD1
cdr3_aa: CSARVWGQGNTEAFF
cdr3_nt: TGCAGTGCTAGAGTTTGGGGACAGGGGAACACTGAAGCTTTCTTT

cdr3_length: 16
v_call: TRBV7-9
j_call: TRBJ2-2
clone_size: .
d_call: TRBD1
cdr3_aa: CASTLQDRANTGELFF
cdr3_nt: TGTGCCAGCACCTTACAGGACAGGGCGAACACCGGGGAGCTGTTTTTT

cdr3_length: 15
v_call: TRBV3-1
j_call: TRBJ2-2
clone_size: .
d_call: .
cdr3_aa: CASSQGQSPTGELFF
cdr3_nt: TGTGCCAGCAGCCAAGGGCAGTCGCCCACCGGGGAGCTGTTTTTT

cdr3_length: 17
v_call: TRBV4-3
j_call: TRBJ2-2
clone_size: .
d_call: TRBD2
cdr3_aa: CASSQGQGGGDTGELFF
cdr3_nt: TGCGCCAGCAGCCAAGGGCAGGGCGGGGGGGACACCGGGGAGCTGTTTTTT

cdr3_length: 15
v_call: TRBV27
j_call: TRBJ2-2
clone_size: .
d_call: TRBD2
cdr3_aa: CASSTPAGGAGELFF
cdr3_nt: TGTGCCAGCAGTACCCCAGCGGGGGGGGCCGGGGAGCTGTTTTTT

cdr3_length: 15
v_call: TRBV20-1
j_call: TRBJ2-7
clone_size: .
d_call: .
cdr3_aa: CSARDPRRSSYEQYF
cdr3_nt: TGCAGTGCTAGAGATCCGCGGCGTAGCTCCTACGAGCAGTACTTC

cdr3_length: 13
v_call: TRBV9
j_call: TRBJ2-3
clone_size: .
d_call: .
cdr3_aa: CASANLVPDTQYF
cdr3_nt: TGTGCCAGCGCCAACTTGGTGCCAGATACGCAGTATTTT

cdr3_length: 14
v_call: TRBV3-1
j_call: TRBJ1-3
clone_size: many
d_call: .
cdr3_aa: CASSQRSSGNTIYF
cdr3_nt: TGTGCCAGCAGCCAAAGGAGCTCTGGAAACACCATATATTTT

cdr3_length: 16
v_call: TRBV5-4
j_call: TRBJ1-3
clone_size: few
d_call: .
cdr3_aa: CASSLGGDATGNTIYF
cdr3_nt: TGTGCCAGCAGCTTGGGCGGGGATGCGACTGGAAACACCATATATTTT

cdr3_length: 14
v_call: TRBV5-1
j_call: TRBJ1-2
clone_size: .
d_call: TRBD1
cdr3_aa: CASSMEGQGMGYTF
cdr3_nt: TGCGCCAGCAGCATGGAGGGACAGGGAATGGGCTACACCTTC

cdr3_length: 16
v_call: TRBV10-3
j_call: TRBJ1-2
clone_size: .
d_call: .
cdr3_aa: CAISAPATGTNYGYTF
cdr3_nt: TGTGCCATCAGTGCCCCCGCCACAGGGACTAACTATGGCTACACCTTC

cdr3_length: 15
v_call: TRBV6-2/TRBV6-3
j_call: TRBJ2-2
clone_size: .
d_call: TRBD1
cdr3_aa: CASMDRASNTGELFF
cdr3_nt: TGTGCCAGCATGGACAGGGCCTCGAACACCGGGGAGCTGTTTTTT

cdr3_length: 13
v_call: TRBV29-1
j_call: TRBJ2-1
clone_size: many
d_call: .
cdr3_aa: CSVVVGVYNEQFF
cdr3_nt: TGCAGCGTTGTAGTCGGGGTCTACAATGAGCAGTTCTTC

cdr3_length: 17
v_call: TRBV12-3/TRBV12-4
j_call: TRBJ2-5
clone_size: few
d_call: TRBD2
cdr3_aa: CASSSSGGGGVWETQYF
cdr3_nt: TGTGCCAGCAGCTCATCGGGCGGGGGGGGCGTTTGGGAGACCCAGTACTTC

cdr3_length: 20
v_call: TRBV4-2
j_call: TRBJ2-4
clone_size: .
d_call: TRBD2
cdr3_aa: CASSRTTSGSLLLAKNIQYF
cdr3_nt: TGTGCCAGCAGCCGGACGACTAGCGGGAGCTTACTCCTAGCCAAAAACATTCAGTACTTC

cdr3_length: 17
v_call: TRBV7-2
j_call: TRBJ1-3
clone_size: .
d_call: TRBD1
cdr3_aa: CASSSVGQGVTGNTIYF
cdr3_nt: TGTGCCAGCAGTTCGGTCGGACAGGGAGTAACTGGAAACACCATATATTTT

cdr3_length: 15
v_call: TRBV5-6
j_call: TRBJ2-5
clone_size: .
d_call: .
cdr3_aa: CASSLAARVQETQYF
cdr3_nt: TGTGCCAGCAGCTTGGCGGCTAGGGTCCAAGAGACCCAGTACTTC

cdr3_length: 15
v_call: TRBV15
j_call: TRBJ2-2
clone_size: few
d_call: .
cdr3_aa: CATSRDPSSAGELFF
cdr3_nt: TGTGCCACCAGCAGAGACCCGTCGTCCGCCGGGGAGCTGTTTTTT

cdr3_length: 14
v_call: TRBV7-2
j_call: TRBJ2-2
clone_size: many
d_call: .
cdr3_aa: CASSRNRHTGELFF
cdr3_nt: TGTGCCAGCAGCCGTAATCGGCACACCGGGGAGCTGTTTTTT

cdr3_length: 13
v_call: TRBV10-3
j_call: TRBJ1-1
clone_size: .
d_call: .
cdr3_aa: CAISSVENTEAFF
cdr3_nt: TGTGCCATCTCGTCAGTTGAAAACACTGAAGCTTTCTTT

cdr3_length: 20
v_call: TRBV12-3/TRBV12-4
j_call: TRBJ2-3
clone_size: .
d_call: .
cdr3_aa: CASSLARLGALGELTDTQYF
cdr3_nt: TGTGCCAGCAGTTTAGCGCGACTCGGAGCTCTAGGGGAGTTGACAGATACGCAGTATTTT

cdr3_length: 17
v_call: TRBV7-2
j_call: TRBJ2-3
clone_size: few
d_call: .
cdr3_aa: CASSPGVTGRGTDTQYF
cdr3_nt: TGTGCCAGCAGCCCTGGGGTTACAGGGCGTGGGACAGATACGCAGTATTTT

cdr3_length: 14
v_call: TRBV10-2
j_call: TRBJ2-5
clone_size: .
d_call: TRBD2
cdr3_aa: CASSGTSRQETQYF
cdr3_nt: TGCGCCAGCAGCGGGACTAGCCGACAAGAGACCCAGTACTTC

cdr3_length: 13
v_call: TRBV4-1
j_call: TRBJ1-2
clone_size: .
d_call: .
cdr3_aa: CASSQEGFRRYTF
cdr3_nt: TGCGCCAGCAGCCAAGAGGGATTTAGGCGGTACACCTTC

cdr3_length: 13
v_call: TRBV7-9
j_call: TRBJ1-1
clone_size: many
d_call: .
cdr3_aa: CASSFDMNTEAFF
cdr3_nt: TGTGCCAGCAGTTTTGATATGAACACTGAAGCTTTCTTT

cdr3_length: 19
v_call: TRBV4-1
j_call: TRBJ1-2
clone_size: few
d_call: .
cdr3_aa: CASSQAGVRNRRSSYGYTF
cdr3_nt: TGCGCCAGCAGCCAAGCGGGGGTTCGCAACAGGAGGTCTTCCTATGGCTACACCTTC

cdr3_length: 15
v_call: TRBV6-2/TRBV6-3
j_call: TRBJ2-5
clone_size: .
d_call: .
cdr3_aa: CASSQSSQGLETQYF
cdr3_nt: TGTGCCAGCAGTCAGTCATCGCAGGGTTTGGAGACCCAGTACTTC